The text below deals with one TCR beta chain. The antigen it recognizes is unknown. Base qualities were left out, and no much larger clone turns up one base away. This sample stems from a study of T-cell memory formation after mild COVID-19 (dated by TCRdb to about 2021). Background for the entire study: TCR sequence clusters from the two donors were found to be largely donor specific. Longitudinal TCRalpha and TCRbeta repertoire sequencing tracked T-cell clones expanding and contracting after mild COVID-19 in a couple of donors. Two young, previously healthy adult volunteers, one female and one male, were included in the cohort. Points the paper makes about the study in general: Some responding clones were found in pre-infection memory, which suggests that pre-existing cross-reactive memory T cells took part in the SARS-CoV-2 response. Only a couple of mild cases were covered by the study, and larger cohorts that include severe cases with pre-infection samples were considered necessary. Balanced CD4/CD8 phenotypes were observed for clones contracting from day 15 to 85, whereas a bias towards CD4+ was observed for a second wave of clones expanding from day 15 to 37. The second-wave clones that peaked on day 37 were not confirmed to be SARS-CoV-2 specific. Contracting CD4+ clones appeared mostly in the CM and EM memory subsets, whereas CD8+ clones were enriched in EMRA.

Sequencing instrument: Illumina NovaSeq 6000. TCRalpha and TCRbeta cDNA libraries were constructed by 5'RACE with constant-segment primers, with sample barcodes and unique molecular identifiers being introduced. Trizol reagent was used to extract RNA from every sample. Libraries were amplified in two PCR steps, with a second sample barcode and Illumina TruSeq adapters added in the second step. Libraries were sequenced on an Illumina NovaSeq with 2 x 150 bp paired-end reads. Turning to the authors' computational methods: Reads were demultiplexed and collapsed into UMI-guided consensus sequences with migec v1.2.7. Using mixcr v2.1.11, UMI consensuses were aligned to TRA and TRB V and J templates and then assembled into clonotypes. Clonotypes were classified as expanded or contracted when called significant by both edgeR and NoisET, with noise models trained on biological replicates. edgeR calls used a false discovery rate-adjusted p below 0.01 and a log2 fold-change threshold of 1. PCA with hierarchical clustering of max-normalized trajectories of the 1000 most abundant clonotypes was used as exploratory dynamics analysis. Separately sequenced CD4+ and CD8+ repertoires were used to assign the CD4 or CD8 phenotype of responding clones. Starting from the raw public reads, TCRdb applied fastp trimming at Q25, assembled clones with MiXCR and retained in-frame beta chains. Each entry is one CDR3 protein sequence, shown with its most common DNA and genes. These V and J calls derive from TCRdb rather than the authors' analysis. Counted in this sample were approximately 450,000 distinct CDR3 sequences; 15% to 20% of them appeared once. The top ten hold about 12% of the sample.

PBMCs were isolated by Ficoll-Paque density gradient centrifugation. Per the germline V gene, SGHRS is the CDR1 and YFSETQ is the CDR2. Cut back by 0 bases and 6 bases, the V and J ends lie 12 bases apart. Counted from cysteine to phenylalanine, this CDR3 has 14 amino acids. Only CDR3 DNA is held: 42 bases, read in frame from base 1. The specimen sequenced was PBMCs or a T cell subset sorted from them (not recorded which). The chain employs TRBV5-1 and TRBJ1-2; too little of a D gene remains to name it. This receptor was identified in an adult woman who had mild COVID-19 (a few samples of this study predate the infection). The sample titles of this study are shuffled in the database, so cell type and time point are left out; the donor was told from shared clones. Here is the DNA: TGCGCCAGCAGCTTGGAGCGGGGAATAGATGGCTACACCTTC. This gives the protein CASSLERGIDGYTF.